This T cell receptor beta chain derives from a study of cytomegalovirus exposure and HLA in healthy donors. Germline trimming cut 0 bases from V and 5 bases from J; bases unmatched to any gene: 13. The CDR3 length is 17 residues. The germline CDR1 and CDR2 sequences are LNHDA and SQIVND (reference sequence). Use of 60 Vbeta and 13 Jbeta primers characterized the PCR. TCRdb's copy holds only in-frame clones and misses some; the assay was immunoSEQ multiplex PCR. The sample includes tens of thousands of clones, 76% seen only once; the top ten take around 3.3%. Study outcomes and limitations: When a later analysis compared HLA-associated TCR beta chains with equally common others, the HLA-associated chains turned out to be more clonally expanded and to have lower generation probabilities.

As for this clone: Antigen specificity is unknown.

The TCR originated in a man between 18 and 35 years old in good health and CMV-seronegative. The chain joins TRBV19 to TRBJ2-7; 7 bases match TRBD2. What was sequenced was PBMCs. The CDR3 coding sequence is TGTGCCAGTAGTATAGATGGGAGCGGACTAGGAGGGAACGAGCAGTACTTC. Translated, it gives CASSIDGSGLGGNEQYF.